A selection of T cell receptor beta chains follows, all from one sample in a study of cytomegalovirus exposure and HLA in healthy donors. Clones were read by immunoSEQ multiplex PCR, and TCRdb kept only the in-frame ones, dropping some. The table shows roughly 250,000 clones, with approximately 90% occurring only once. Sequencing was performed on PBMCs. The receptors originated from a man between 18 and 29 years old in good health and CMV-seronegative. CDR3s include the opening cysteine and the closing phenylalanine or tryptophan. The D gene is left open where the match is weak. Clone size is shown for a subset of rows, as once, few, many or a class of expanded clone.

d_call: NA; clone_size: NA; j_call: TRBJ2-5; v_call: TRBV7-9; cdr3_aa: CASSRSALEIQYF; cdr3_nt: TGTGCCAGCAGCCGCTCGGCTCTAGAAATTCAGTACTTC
d_call: TRBD2; clone_size: few; j_call: TRBJ2-2; v_call: TRBV10-3; cdr3_aa: CAIRQLAGSGELFF; cdr3_nt: TGTGCCATCCGTCAACTAGCGGGGTCCGGGGAGCTGTTTTTT
d_call: TRBD2; clone_size: NA; j_call: TRBJ2-1; v_call: TRBV7-2; cdr3_aa: CASSLASGRANREQFF; cdr3_nt: TGTGCCAGCAGCTTAGCTAGCGGGAGGGCCAATCGGGAGCAGTTCTTC
d_call: TRBD1; clone_size: few; j_call: TRBJ1-3; v_call: TRBV4-3; cdr3_aa: CASSQVPGTEGNTIYF; cdr3_nt: TGCGCCAGCAGCCAAGTCCCTGGGACAGAAGGAAACACCATATATTTT
d_call: TRBD1; clone_size: NA; j_call: TRBJ1-5; v_call: TRBV18; cdr3_aa: CASSRQGSNQPQHF; cdr3_nt: TGTGCCAGCTCACGACAGGGTAGCAATCAGCCCCAGCATTTT
d_call: TRBD1; clone_size: NA; j_call: TRBJ1-2; v_call: TRBV2; cdr3_aa: CASSVQGQGYGYTF; cdr3_nt: TGTGCCAGCAGTGTTCAGGGACAGGGATATGGCTACACCTTC
d_call: NA; clone_size: NA; j_call: TRBJ2-5; v_call: TRBV7-2; cdr3_aa: CASSPGRDRSVDTQYF; cdr3_nt: TGTGCCAGCAGCCCGGGGCGGGACCGTAGCGTTGATACCCAGTACTTC
d_call: NA; clone_size: NA; j_call: TRBJ1-5; v_call: TRBV7-9; cdr3_aa: CASSQEGPQHF; cdr3_nt: TGTGCCAGCAGCCAGGAGGGGCCCCAGCATTTT
d_call: NA; clone_size: NA; j_call: TRBJ2-5; v_call: TRBV10-3; cdr3_aa: CAISLGQPLQETQYF; cdr3_nt: TGTGCCATCAGCCTAGGACAGCCTCTGCAAGAGACCCAGTACTTC
d_call: NA; clone_size: NA; j_call: TRBJ1-1; v_call: TRBV6-1; cdr3_aa: CASSSLRGVNTEAFF; cdr3_nt: TGTGCCAGCAGTTCACTCAGGGGAGTGAACACTGAAGCTTTCTTT
d_call: NA; clone_size: once; j_call: TRBJ2-1; v_call: TRBV20-1; cdr3_aa: CSASLRGEQFF; cdr3_nt: TGCAGTGCTTCGCTCAGGGGTGAGCAGTTCTTC
d_call: NA; clone_size: NA; j_call: TRBJ1-6; v_call: TRBV7-9; cdr3_aa: CASSLLDNLNSPLHF; cdr3_nt: TGTGCCAGCAGCTTATTAGACAATCTTAATTCACCCCTCCACTTT
d_call: NA; clone_size: NA; j_call: TRBJ1-2; v_call: TRBV7-9; cdr3_aa: CATRGDLNYGYTF; cdr3_nt: TGTGCCACCCGAGGAGACCTTAACTATGGCTACACCTTC
d_call: TRBD2; clone_size: NA; j_call: TRBJ2-1; v_call: TRBV11-2; cdr3_aa: CASSLDSGSSYNEQFF; cdr3_nt: TGTGCCAGCAGCTTAGATAGCGGGAGCTCCTACAATGAGCAGTTCTTC
d_call: NA; clone_size: NA; j_call: TRBJ2-2; v_call: TRBV7-9; cdr3_aa: CASSLAGDPQNTGELFF; cdr3_nt: TGTGCCAGCAGCTTAGCCGGTGATCCTCAAAACACCGGGGAGCTGTTTTTT
d_call: NA; clone_size: NA; j_call: TRBJ1-2; v_call: TRBV19; cdr3_aa: CASSPEPTWPYGYTF; cdr3_nt: TGTGCCAGTAGTCCGGAGCCGACTTGGCCCTATGGCTACACCTTC
d_call: NA; clone_size: NA; j_call: TRBJ1-1; v_call: TRBV27; cdr3_aa: CASSSGGWNTEAFF; cdr3_nt: TGTGCCAGCAGTTCCGGGGGTTGGAACACTGAAGCTTTCTTT
d_call: NA; clone_size: NA; j_call: TRBJ2-6; v_call: TRBV4-1; cdr3_aa: CASSRVAQGGRSSGANVLTF; cdr3_nt: TGCGCCAGCAGCCGGGTAGCACAGGGTGGAAGGAGCTCTGGGGCCAACGTCCTGACTTTC
d_call: TRBD2; clone_size: NA; j_call: TRBJ2-7; v_call: TRBV27; cdr3_aa: CASSPRGRALYEQYF; cdr3_nt: TGTGCCAGCAGTCCGCGCGGGAGGGCCTTGTACGAGCAGTACTTC
d_call: NA; clone_size: once; j_call: TRBJ2-7; v_call: TRBV10-3; cdr3_aa: CAISPFGDYEQYF; cdr3_nt: TGTGCCATCAGTCCCTTCGGAGATTACGAGCAGTACTTC
d_call: NA; clone_size: NA; j_call: TRBJ2-7; v_call: TRBV5-4; cdr3_aa: CASSQGTYEQYF; cdr3_nt: TGTGCCAGCAGCCAGGGGACCTACGAGCAGTACTTC
d_call: NA; clone_size: NA; j_call: TRBJ1-6; v_call: TRBV7-2; cdr3_aa: CASSLSGSTGYSPLHF; cdr3_nt: TGTGCCAGCAGCTTATCAGGGTCTACTGGTTATTCACCCCTCCACTTT
d_call: TRBD1; clone_size: NA; j_call: TRBJ2-7; v_call: TRBV29-1; cdr3_aa: CSVEVVGQGSYEQYF; cdr3_nt: TGCAGCGTTGAAGTCGTGGGACAGGGGTCCTACGAGCAGTACTTC
d_call: NA; clone_size: NA; j_call: TRBJ1-2; v_call: TRBV2; cdr3_aa: CASSDRGYGYTF; cdr3_nt: TGTGCCAGCAGTGACAGGGGTTATGGCTACACCTTC
d_call: NA; clone_size: NA; j_call: TRBJ2-1; v_call: TRBV7-3; cdr3_aa: CASSLGRTRENEQFF; cdr3_nt: TGTGCCAGCAGCTTGGGTCGGACCAGGGAAAATGAGCAGTTCTTC
d_call: NA; clone_size: NA; j_call: TRBJ2-7; v_call: TRBV21-1; cdr3_aa: CASSNNPLPTDYEQYF; cdr3_nt: TGTGCCAGCAGCAACAACCCTCTACCGACAGACTACGAGCAGTACTTC
d_call: TRBD1; clone_size: NA; j_call: TRBJ2-5; v_call: TRBV7-9; cdr3_aa: CASSPEGTGVETQYF; cdr3_nt: TGTGCCAGCAGCCCTGAAGGGACAGGCGTAGAGACCCAGTACTTC
d_call: TRBD2; clone_size: NA; j_call: TRBJ2-7; v_call: TRBV5-6; cdr3_aa: CASSSLLAGGRWAYEQYF; cdr3_nt: TGTGCCAGCAGTTCTCTCCTAGCGGGGGGAAGATGGGCCTACGAGCAGTACTTC
d_call: TRBD2; clone_size: NA; j_call: TRBJ2-3; v_call: TRBV5-1; cdr3_aa: CASSKAGELDTQYF; cdr3_nt: TGCGCCAGCAGCAAAGCGGGAGAATTAGATACGCAGTATTTT
d_call: NA; clone_size: NA; j_call: TRBJ1-2; v_call: TRBV7-2; cdr3_aa: CASSSSHRVGGYTF; cdr3_nt: TGTGCCAGCAGCTCCTCCCACAGGGTGGGTGGCTACACCTTC
d_call: NA; clone_size: NA; j_call: TRBJ1-2; v_call: TRBV28; cdr3_aa: CASSALDKYYGYTF; cdr3_nt: TGTGCCAGCAGTGCTTTAGACAAATACTATGGCTACACCTTC
d_call: NA; clone_size: NA; j_call: TRBJ2-7; v_call: TRBV4-3; cdr3_aa: CASSPAETSYEQYF; cdr3_nt: TGCGCCAGCAGCCCTGCGGAGACCTCCTACGAGCAGTACTTC
d_call: TRBD2; clone_size: NA; j_call: TRBJ2-7; v_call: TRBV27; cdr3_aa: CASNVGLAVSADF; cdr3_nt: TGTGCCAGCAACGTCGGGCTAGCGGTTTCGGCAGACTTC
d_call: NA; clone_size: NA; j_call: TRBJ1-2; v_call: TRBV28; cdr3_aa: CASSLWTAANYGYTF; cdr3_nt: TGTGCCAGCAGTTTGTGGACAGCAGCTAACTATGGCTACACCTTC
d_call: NA; clone_size: once; j_call: TRBJ1-2; v_call: TRBV28; cdr3_aa: CASSLGSGNYGYTF; cdr3_nt: TGTGCCAGCAGTCTAGGATCCGGAAACTATGGCTACACCTTC
d_call: TRBD1; clone_size: NA; j_call: TRBJ1-1; v_call: TRBV6-7; cdr3_aa: CASSIDREKNTEAFF; cdr3_nt: TGTGCCAGCAGTATAGACAGGGAGAAAAACACTGAAGCTTTCTTT
d_call: NA; clone_size: NA; j_call: TRBJ1-5; v_call: TRBV18; cdr3_aa: CASSPWGGSNQPQHF; cdr3_nt: TGTGCCAGCTCACCCTGGGGCGGTAGCAATCAGCCCCAGCATTTT
d_call: NA; clone_size: few; j_call: TRBJ2-7; v_call: TRBV28; cdr3_aa: CASSWPEQYF; cdr3_nt: TGTGCCAGCAGTTGGCCCGAGCAGTACTTC
d_call: NA; clone_size: NA; j_call: TRBJ2-5; v_call: TRBV5-1; cdr3_aa: CASSLGQLIQETQYF; cdr3_nt: TGCGCCAGCAGCTTGGGACAGTTGATTCAAGAGACCCAGTACTTC
d_call: NA; clone_size: NA; j_call: TRBJ1-4; v_call: TRBV7-2; cdr3_aa: CASSLGGPLGAEKLFF; cdr3_nt: TGTGCCAGCAGCTTGGGAGGGCCCCTTGGTGCTGAAAAACTGTTTTTT
d_call: TRBD1; clone_size: NA; j_call: TRBJ1-4; v_call: TRBV5-1; cdr3_aa: CASSRGAGTGDEKLFF; cdr3_nt: TGCGCCAGCAGCAGGGGGGCCGGGACAGGGGACGAAAAACTGTTTTTT
d_call: NA; clone_size: NA; j_call: TRBJ2-2; v_call: TRBV25-1; cdr3_aa: CASSEQLNPGELFF; cdr3_nt: TGTGCCAGCAGTGAACAACTAAACCCCGGGGAGCTGTTTTTT
d_call: NA; clone_size: NA; j_call: TRBJ2-1; v_call: TRBV4-3; cdr3_aa: CASSHFSDNEQFF; cdr3_nt: TGCGCCAGCAGCCACTTCAGTGACAATGAGCAGTTCTTC
d_call: TRBD1; clone_size: NA; j_call: TRBJ1-2; v_call: TRBV6-1; cdr3_aa: CAHYRGPGYGYTF; cdr3_nt: TGTGCCCACTACAGGGGGCCGGGCTATGGCTACACCTTC
d_call: NA; clone_size: once; j_call: TRBJ1-1; v_call: TRBV27; cdr3_aa: CASSLGGPYTEAFF; cdr3_nt: TGTGCCAGCAGCCTAGGTGGCCCTTACACTGAAGCTTTCTTT
d_call: NA; clone_size: NA; j_call: TRBJ1-5; v_call: TRBV6-1; cdr3_aa: CASSAQINQPQHF; cdr3_nt: TGTGCCAGCAGTGCACAGATCAATCAGCCCCAGCATTTT
d_call: NA; clone_size: once; j_call: TRBJ1-5; v_call: TRBV27; cdr3_aa: CASRSGVYNQPQHF; cdr3_nt: TGTGCCAGCAGATCGGGGGTTTACAATCAGCCCCAGCATTTT
d_call: TRBD1; clone_size: NA; j_call: TRBJ2-7; v_call: TRBV4-1; cdr3_aa: CASKSGTGVSEQYF; cdr3_nt: TGCGCCAGCAAATCCGGGACAGGCGTATCCGAGCAGTACTTC
d_call: TRBD2; clone_size: NA; j_call: TRBJ2-1; v_call: TRBV15; cdr3_aa: CATSTQRLSGNGQFF; cdr3_nt: TGTGCCACCAGTACCCAACGACTAAGCGGGAATGGGCAGTTCTTC
d_call: NA; clone_size: NA; j_call: TRBJ2-3; v_call: TRBV9; cdr3_aa: CASSVGQPLDTQYF; cdr3_nt: TGTGCCAGCAGCGTAGGGCAACCGCTGGATACGCAGTATTTT
d_call: TRBD1; clone_size: NA; j_call: TRBJ1-2; v_call: TRBV7-9; cdr3_aa: CASSRGQGNYGYTF; cdr3_nt: TGTGCCAGCAGCCGGGGACAGGGGAACTATGGCTACACCTTC
d_call: NA; clone_size: NA; j_call: TRBJ1-2; v_call: TRBV21-1; cdr3_aa: CASSKDDGGGSDYGYTF; cdr3_nt: TGTGCCAGCAGCAAAGATGATGGGGGGGGTTCGGACTATGGCTACACCTTC
d_call: NA; clone_size: NA; j_call: TRBJ2-7; v_call: TRBV7-2; cdr3_aa: CASSLDLWPGKVYEQYF; cdr3_nt: TGTGCCAGCAGCTTAGACCTGTGGCCAGGGAAAGTCTACGAGCAGTACTTC
d_call: TRBD2; clone_size: NA; j_call: TRBJ2-1; v_call: TRBV2; cdr3_aa: CASSDLAGKNNEQFF; cdr3_nt: TGTGCCAGCAGTGATCTAGCGGGAAAAAACAATGAGCAGTTCTTC
d_call: TRBD1; clone_size: NA; j_call: TRBJ1-6; v_call: TRBV28; cdr3_aa: CASSLTGTGSPSPLHF; cdr3_nt: TGTGCCAGCAGTCTCACTGGGACAGGGTCGCCCTCACCCCTCCACTTT
d_call: NA; clone_size: NA; j_call: TRBJ2-2; v_call: TRBV28; cdr3_aa: CATSSAGKNTGELFF; cdr3_nt: TGTGCCACCTCCTCGGCCGGGAAGAACACCGGGGAGCTGTTTTTT
d_call: NA; clone_size: NA; j_call: TRBJ1-4; v_call: TRBV6-4; cdr3_aa: CASSSDRYNEKLFF; cdr3_nt: TGTGCCAGCAGCTCCGACAGATATAATGAAAAACTGTTTTTT
d_call: TRBD1; clone_size: many; j_call: TRBJ2-7; v_call: TRBV7-8; cdr3_aa: CASSLGTGEQYF; cdr3_nt: TGTGCCAGCAGCTTAGGGACAGGCGAGCAGTACTTC
d_call: NA; clone_size: NA; j_call: TRBJ2-7; v_call: TRBV5-4; cdr3_aa: CASSLLGGGPSYEQYF; cdr3_nt: TGTGCCAGCAGCTTGTTGGGCGGGGGCCCTTCCTACGAGCAGTACTTC